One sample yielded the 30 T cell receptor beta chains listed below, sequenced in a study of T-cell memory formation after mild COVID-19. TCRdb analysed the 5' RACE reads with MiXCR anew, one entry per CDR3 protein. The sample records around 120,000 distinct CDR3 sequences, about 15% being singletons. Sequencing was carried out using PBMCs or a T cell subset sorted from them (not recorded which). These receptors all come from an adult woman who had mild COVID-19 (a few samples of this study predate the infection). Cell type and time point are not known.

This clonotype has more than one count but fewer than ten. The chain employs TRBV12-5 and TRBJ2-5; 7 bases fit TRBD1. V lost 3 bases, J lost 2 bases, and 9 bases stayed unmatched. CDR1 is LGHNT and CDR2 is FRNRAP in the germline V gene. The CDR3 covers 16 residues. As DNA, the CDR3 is TGTGCTAGTGGTTTTAACCTCCGGGACAGACAAGAGACCCAGTACTTC. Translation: CASGFNLRDRQETQYF.

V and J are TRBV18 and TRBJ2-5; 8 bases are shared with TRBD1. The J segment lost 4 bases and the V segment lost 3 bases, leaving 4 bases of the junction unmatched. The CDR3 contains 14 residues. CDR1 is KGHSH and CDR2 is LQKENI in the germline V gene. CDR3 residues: CASSPPGQGETQYF. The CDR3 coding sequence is TGTGCCAGCTCACCGCCCGGACAGGGAGAGACCCAGTACTTC.

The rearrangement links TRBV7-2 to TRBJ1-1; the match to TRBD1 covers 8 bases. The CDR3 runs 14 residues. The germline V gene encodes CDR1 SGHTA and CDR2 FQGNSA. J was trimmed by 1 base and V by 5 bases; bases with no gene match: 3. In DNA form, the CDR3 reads TGTGCCAGCAGCCACGGGACAGGGAACACTGAAGCTTTCTTT. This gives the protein CASSHGTGNTEAFF. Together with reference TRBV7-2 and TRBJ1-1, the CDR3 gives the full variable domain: GAGVSQSPSNKVTEKGKDVELRCDPISGHTALYWYRQSLGQGLEFLIYFQGNSAPDKSGLPSDRFSAERTGGSVSTLTIQRTQQEDSAVYLCASSHGTGNTEAFFGQGTRLTVV.

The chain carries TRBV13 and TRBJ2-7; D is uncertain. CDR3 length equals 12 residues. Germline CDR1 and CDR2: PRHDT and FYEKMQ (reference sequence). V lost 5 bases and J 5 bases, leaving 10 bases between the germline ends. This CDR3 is CASSHGGNEQYF. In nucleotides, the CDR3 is TGTGCCAGCAGCCACGGTGGGAACGAGCAGTACTTC.

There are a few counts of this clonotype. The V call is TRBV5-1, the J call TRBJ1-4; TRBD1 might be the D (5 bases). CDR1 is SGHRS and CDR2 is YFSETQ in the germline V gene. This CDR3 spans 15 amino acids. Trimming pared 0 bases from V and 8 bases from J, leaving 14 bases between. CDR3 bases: TGCGCCAGCAGCTTGGAAGCGGGGACCGGCGAAAAACTGTTTTTT. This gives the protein CASSLEAGTGEKLFF.

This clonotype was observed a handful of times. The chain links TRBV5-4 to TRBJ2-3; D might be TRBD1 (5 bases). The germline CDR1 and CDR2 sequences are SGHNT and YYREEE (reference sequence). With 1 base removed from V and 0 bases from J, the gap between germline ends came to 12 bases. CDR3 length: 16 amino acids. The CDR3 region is CASSLRQSTSTDTQYF. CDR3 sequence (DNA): TGTGCCAGCAGCTTGAGACAGTCGACTAGCACAGATACGCAGTATTTT.

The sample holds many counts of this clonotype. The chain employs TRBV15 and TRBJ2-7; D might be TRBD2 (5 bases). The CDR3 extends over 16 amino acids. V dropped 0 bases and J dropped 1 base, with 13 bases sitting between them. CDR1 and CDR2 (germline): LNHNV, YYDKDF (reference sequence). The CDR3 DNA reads TGTGCCACCAGCAGAGAAGGCACTAGAACTTCCTACGAGCAGTACTTC. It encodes CATSREGTRTSYEQYF.

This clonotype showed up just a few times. CDR3 residues: CASSLGTGDSNQPQHF. As DNA, the CDR3 is TGTGCCAGCAGCTTAGGGACAGGGGATAGCAATCAGCCCCAGCATTTT. The genes are TRBV7-6 and TRBJ1-5; 9 bases line up with TRBD1. Trimming cost V 1 base and J 0 bases; bases outside gene matches: 1. Germline CDR1 reads SGHVS; CDR2 reads FNYEAQ. The CDR3 consists of 16 residues. Using reference TRBV7-6 and TRBJ1-5 for the parts outside the CDR3, the full variable domain is GAGVSQSPRYKVTKRGQDVALRCDPISGHVSLYWYRQALGQGPEFLTYFNYEAQQDKSGLPNDRFSAERPEGSISTLTIQRTEQRDSAMYRCASSLGTGDSNQPQHFGDGTRLSIL.

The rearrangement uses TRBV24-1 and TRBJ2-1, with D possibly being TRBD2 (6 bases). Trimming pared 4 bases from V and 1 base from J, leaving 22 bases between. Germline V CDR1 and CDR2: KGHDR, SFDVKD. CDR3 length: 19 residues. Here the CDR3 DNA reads TGTGCCACCAGTGACCCGCCTGGCCAGGACGGGAGTTCCTACAATGAGCAGTTCTTC. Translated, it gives CATSDPPGQDGSSYNEQFF.

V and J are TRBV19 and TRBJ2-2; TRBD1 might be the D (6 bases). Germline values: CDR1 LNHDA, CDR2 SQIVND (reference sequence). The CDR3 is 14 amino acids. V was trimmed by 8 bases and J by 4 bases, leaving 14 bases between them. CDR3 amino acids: CASYGQSGTGELFF. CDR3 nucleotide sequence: TGTGCCAGTTACGGACAGAGCGGCACCGGGGAGCTGTTTTTT.

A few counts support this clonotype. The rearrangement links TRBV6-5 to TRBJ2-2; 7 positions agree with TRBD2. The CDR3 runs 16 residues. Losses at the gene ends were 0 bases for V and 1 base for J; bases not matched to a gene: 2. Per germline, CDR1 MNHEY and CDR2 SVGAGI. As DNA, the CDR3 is TGTGCCAGCAGTTACTCTCCTAGCGGGAACACCGGGGAGCTGTTTTTT. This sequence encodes CASSYSPSGNTGELFF.

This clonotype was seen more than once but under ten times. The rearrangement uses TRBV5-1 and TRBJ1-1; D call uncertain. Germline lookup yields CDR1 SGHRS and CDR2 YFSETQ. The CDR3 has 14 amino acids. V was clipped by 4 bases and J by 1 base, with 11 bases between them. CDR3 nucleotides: TGCGCCAGCAGCCCGAAGGTACAGAACACTGAAGCTTTCTTT. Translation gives CASSPKVQNTEAFF.

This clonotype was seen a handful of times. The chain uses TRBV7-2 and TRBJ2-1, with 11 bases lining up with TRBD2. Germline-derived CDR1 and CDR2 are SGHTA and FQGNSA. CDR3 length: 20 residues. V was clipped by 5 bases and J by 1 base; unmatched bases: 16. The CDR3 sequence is CASSQLYHPTSGSSYNEQFF. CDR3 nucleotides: TGTGCCAGCAGCCAACTGTACCACCCAACTAGCGGGAGTTCCTACAATGAGCAGTTCTTC.

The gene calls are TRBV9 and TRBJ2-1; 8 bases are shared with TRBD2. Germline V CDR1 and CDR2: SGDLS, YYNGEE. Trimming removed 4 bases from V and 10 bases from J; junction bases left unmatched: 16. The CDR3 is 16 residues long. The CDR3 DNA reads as TGTGCCAGCAGCCCCCAAGAGCCGGGACTAGTCGGGGAGCAGTTCTTC. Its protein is CASSPQEPGLVGEQFF.

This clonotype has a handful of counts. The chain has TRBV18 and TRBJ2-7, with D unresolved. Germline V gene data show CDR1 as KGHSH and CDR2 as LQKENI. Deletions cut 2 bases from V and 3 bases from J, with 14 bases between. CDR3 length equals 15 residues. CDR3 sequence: CASSPGVKTNYEQYF. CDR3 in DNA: TGTGCCAGCTCACCAGGCGTCAAGACCAACTACGAGCAGTACTTC.

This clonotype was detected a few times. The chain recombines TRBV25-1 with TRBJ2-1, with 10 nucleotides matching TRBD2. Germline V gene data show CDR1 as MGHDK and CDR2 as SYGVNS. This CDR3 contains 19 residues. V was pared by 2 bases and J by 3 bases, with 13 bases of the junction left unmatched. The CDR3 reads CASSEGDSGRRGFYNEQFF. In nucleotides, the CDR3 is TGTGCCAGCAGTGAAGGTGATAGCGGGAGGAGGGGTTTCTACAATGAGCAGTTCTTC.

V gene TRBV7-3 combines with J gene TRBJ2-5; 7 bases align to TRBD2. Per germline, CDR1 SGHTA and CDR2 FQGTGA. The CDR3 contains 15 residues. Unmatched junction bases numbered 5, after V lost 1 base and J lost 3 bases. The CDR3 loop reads CASSLKGLAEETQYF. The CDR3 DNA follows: TGTGCCAGCAGCTTAAAGGGTCTAGCGGAAGAGACCCAGTACTTC.

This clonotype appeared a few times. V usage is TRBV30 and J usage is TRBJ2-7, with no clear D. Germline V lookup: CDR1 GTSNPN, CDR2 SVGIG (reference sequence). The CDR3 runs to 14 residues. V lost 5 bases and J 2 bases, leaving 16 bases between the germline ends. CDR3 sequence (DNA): TGTGCCTGGGGGCGCGGAGCGACTCCCTACGAGCAGTACTTC. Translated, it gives CAWGRGATPYEQYF.

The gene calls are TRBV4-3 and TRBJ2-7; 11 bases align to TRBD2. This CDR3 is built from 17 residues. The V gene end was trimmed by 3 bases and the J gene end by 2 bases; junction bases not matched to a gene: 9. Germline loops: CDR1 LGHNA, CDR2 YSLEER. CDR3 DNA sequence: TGCGCCAGCAGCCAGAGTTTTAGCGGGAGGGCGGCCTACGAGCAGTACTTC. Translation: CASSQSFSGRAAYEQYF.

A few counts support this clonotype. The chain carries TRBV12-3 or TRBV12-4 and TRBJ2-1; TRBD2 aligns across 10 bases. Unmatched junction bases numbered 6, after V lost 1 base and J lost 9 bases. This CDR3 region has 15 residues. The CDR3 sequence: CASSLGVAGGSEQFF. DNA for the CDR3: TGTGCCAGCAGTTTAGGGGTAGCGGGGGGTAGTGAGCAGTTCTTC.

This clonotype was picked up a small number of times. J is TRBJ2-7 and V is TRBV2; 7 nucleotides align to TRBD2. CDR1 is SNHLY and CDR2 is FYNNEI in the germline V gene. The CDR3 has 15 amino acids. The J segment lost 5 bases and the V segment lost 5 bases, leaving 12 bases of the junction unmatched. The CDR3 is CASSPSTSWGNEQYF. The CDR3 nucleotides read TGTGCCAGCAGTCCCTCGACTAGCTGGGGAAACGAGCAGTACTTC.

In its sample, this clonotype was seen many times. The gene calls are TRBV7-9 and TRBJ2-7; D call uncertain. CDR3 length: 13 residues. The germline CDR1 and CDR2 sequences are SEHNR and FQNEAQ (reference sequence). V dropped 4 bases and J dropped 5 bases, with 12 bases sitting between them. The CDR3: CASSWGSTDEQYF. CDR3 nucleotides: TGTGCCAGCAGCTGGGGTAGCACCGACGAGCAGTACTTC.

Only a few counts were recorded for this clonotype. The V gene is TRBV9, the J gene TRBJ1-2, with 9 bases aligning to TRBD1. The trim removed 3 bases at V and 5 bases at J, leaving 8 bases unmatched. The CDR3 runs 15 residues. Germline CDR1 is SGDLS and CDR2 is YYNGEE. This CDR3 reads CASSAWDRESYGYTF. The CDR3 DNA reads TGTGCCAGCAGCGCTTGGGACAGGGAAAGTTATGGCTACACCTTC.

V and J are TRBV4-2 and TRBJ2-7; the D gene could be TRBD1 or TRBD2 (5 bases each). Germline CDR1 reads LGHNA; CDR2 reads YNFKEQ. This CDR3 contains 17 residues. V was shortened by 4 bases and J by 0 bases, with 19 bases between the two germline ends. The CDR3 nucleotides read TGTGCCAGCAGCCTTGTGGTCGCGTCCGGGGCCTCCTACGAGCAGTACTTC. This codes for CASSLVVASGASYEQYF.

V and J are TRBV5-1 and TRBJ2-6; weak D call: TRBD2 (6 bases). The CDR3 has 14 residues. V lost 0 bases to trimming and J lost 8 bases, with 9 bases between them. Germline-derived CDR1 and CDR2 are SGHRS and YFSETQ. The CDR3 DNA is TGCGCCAGCAGCTTGGCTGGGACTTCCAACGTCCTGACTTTC. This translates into CASSLAGTSNVLTF. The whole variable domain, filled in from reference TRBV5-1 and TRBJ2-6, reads KAGVTQTPRYLIKTRGQQVTLSCSPISGHRSVSWYQQTPGQGLQFLFEYFSETQRNKGNFPGRFSGRQFSNSRSEMNVSTLELGDSALYLCASSLAGTSNVLTFGAGSRLTVL.

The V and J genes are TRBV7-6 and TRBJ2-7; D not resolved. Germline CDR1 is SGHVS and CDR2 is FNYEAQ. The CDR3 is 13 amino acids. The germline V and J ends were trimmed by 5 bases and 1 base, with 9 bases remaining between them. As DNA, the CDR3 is TGTGCCAGCAGCCTTATGGGATCCTACGAGCAGTACTTC. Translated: CASSLMGSYEQYF.

The CDR3 DNA reads TGTGCCAGTAGTATAGGACTAGGGCTGCCAGATACGCAGTATTTT. Residues: CASSIGLGLPDTQYF. The chain recombines TRBV19 with TRBJ2-3; D is perhaps TRBD2 (6 bases). V was clipped by 1 base and J by 4 bases, with 12 bases between them. The CDR3 runs to 15 residues. CDR1 is LNHDA and CDR2 is SQIVND in the germline V gene (reference sequence).

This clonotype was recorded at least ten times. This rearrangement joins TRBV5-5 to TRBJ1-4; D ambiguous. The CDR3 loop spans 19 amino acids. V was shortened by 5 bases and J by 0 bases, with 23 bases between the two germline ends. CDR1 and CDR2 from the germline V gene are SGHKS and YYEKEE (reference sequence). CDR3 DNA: TGTGCCAGCAGTTCTAGACCGTCGGCAGTCTGGGCAACTAATGAAAAACTGTTTTTT. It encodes CASSSRPSAVWATNEKLFF.

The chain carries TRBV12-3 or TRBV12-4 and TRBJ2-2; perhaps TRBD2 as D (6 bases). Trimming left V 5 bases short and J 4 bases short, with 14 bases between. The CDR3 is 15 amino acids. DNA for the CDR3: TGTGCCAGCAGTACCGGGAGTTTGGGCACCGGGGAGCTGTTTTTT. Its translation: CASSTGSLGTGELFF.

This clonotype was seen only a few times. CDR3 sequence (DNA): TGCGCCAGCAGCTTGGTACCTTTACCTTCTGGGGCCAACGTCCTGACTTTC. Translated: CASSLVPLPSGANVLTF. The chain combines TRBV5-1 with TRBJ2-6, with D unresolved. This CDR3 contains 17 residues. Trimming cost V 0 bases and J 1 base, with 11 bases left between them. In germline, CDR1 is SGHRS, CDR2 YFSETQ.